The clone carrying this T cell receptor beta chain has a count of ten or more. Its antigen remains unknown. Time point: newly diagnosed GD, antithyroid drugs for less than 3 months. There was RNA extracted from PBMCs, and the TCR library was made from it. This sample is part of a study of regulatory T cells in long-lasting Graves disease. To make TCR beta libraries, researchers used iRepertoire HTBI primers and Arm-PCR of CDR3 regions. Each CDR3 protein gets one entry after TCRdb re-called the multiplex PCR reads with MiXCR. In the table there are 400,000 to 550,000 distinct CDR3 sequences, roughly 17% of which are singletons. Points from the study as a whole: With approximately 3,000 shared public clonotypes, persistent patients exceeded new patients, who shared 950 to 1,000. The study found TRBV28, TRBJ1-2 and TRBJ2-5 favored in persistent disease. Persistent Graves' patients showed a TCR diversity that was lower than that of newly diagnosed ones.

The germline V gene encodes CDR1 KGHSH and CDR2 LQKENI. V was clipped by 2 bases and J by 6 bases, with 11 bases between them. The CDR3 is 14 residues long. These same records also appear under a second study, on T cells in Graves' hyperthyroidism and ophthalmopathy.

The starting material was peripheral blood mononuclear cells (PBMCs), obtained at new diagnosis, from a patient treated with antithyroid drugs. The receptor was derived from a woman between 18 and 29 years old with Graves disease. The chain has TRBV18 and TRBJ1-5; TRBD1 might be the D (6 bases). The CDR3 DNA reads TGTGCCAGCTCACCAGACGGGGGGCCTCAGCCCCAGCATTTT. Translated: CASSPDGGPQPQHF.